Each of the 28 T cell receptor beta chains below was sequenced from the same sample in a study of cytomegalovirus exposure and HLA in healthy donors. PCR primers comprised 60 Vbeta and 13 Jbeta primers. Repertoires were generated with immunoSEQ multiplex PCR, while TCRdb's copy carries only in-frame clones and drops some. The repertoire holds 150,000 or so clones, with around 73% as singletons. The sequenced sample was PBMCs. These receptors came from a female donor in good health and CMV-seronegative.

The sample holds a few counts of this clone. The rearrangement links TRBV4-3 to TRBJ2-2, with a tentative D call TRBD1 (6 bases). This CDR3 spans 15 amino acids. Looked up from germline, CDR1 is LGHNA and CDR2 is YSLEER. V lost 3 bases and J 5 bases, leaving 13 bases between the germline ends. The CDR3 loop is CASSHGQGLTGELFF. CDR3 coding DNA: TGCGCCAGCAGCCATGGTCAGGGGCTGACCGGGGAGCTGTTTTTT.

The gene calls are TRBV6-4 and TRBJ2-5; 9 bases are a match to TRBD2. Trimming at V came to 7 bases and at J to 5 bases, leaving 20 bases not matched to a gene. CDR3 length equals 18 residues. CDR1 is MRHNA and CDR2 is SNTAGT in the germline V gene. CDR3 sequence reads: CASTTPTEAGGVWETQYF. For the CDR3, the DNA is TGTGCCAGCACCACCCCGACAGAGGCGGGAGGGGTTTGGGAGACCCAGTACTTC.

Here the CDR3 reads CASSLLGLAGAYEQYF. Written as DNA, the CDR3 is TGTGCCAGCAGCTTACTTGGACTAGCGGGAGCTTACGAGCAGTACTTC. This sequence joins TRBV7-2 and TRBJ2-7; TRBD2 aligns across 13 bases. In germline, CDR1 is SGHTA, CDR2 FQGNSA. J gave up 4 bases and V 2 bases, and 5 bases lay outside the gene matches. The CDR3 loop spans 16 amino acids.

CDR3 DNA: TGTGCCAGCAGCTTACGGGGGGTCGAGCAGTACTTC. Protein product: CASSLRGVEQYF. The gene calls are TRBV7-2 and TRBJ2-7; TRBD2 agrees at 7 bases. V gave up 2 bases and J gave up 6 bases; unmatched junction bases: 1. The CDR3 length is 12 residues. Per germline, CDR1 SGHTA and CDR2 FQGNSA.

V is TRBV6-5 and J is TRBJ2-1; a possible D gene is TRBD1 (5 bases). The CDR3 runs to 15 residues. V lost 5 bases and J 0 bases, leaving 11 bases between the germline ends. Per the germline V gene, CDR1 is MNHEY and CDR2 is SVGAGI. CDR3 region: CASSPGHLSYNEQFF. In DNA, the CDR3 is TGTGCCAGCAGTCCCGGACACCTCTCCTACAATGAGCAGTTCTTC.

The rearrangement joins TRBV7-6 to TRBJ2-7; D is possibly TRBD1 (5 bases). V was clipped by 5 bases and J by 3 bases, with 14 bases between them. CDR1 and CDR2 from the germline V gene are SGHVS and FNYEAQ. This CDR3 region has 14 residues. The CDR3 region is CASSPTSQGYEQYF. The CDR3 coding sequence is TGTGCCAGCAGCCCAACTTCTCAGGGCTACGAGCAGTACTTC.

The rearrangement links TRBV5-4 to TRBJ2-3; D is perhaps TRBD2 (5 bases). The germline CDR1 and CDR2 sequences are SGHNT and YYREEE (reference sequence). This CDR3 region has 13 residues. V was trimmed by 6 bases and J by 1 base, leaving 9 bases between them. The CDR3 DNA reads as TGTGCCAGCACCCGGGGAGGCACAGATACGCAGTATTTT. Its protein is CASTRGGTDTQYF.

The chain uses TRBV2 and TRBJ1-1, with D uncertain. Germline-derived CDR1 and CDR2 are SNHLY and FYNNEI. V lost 8 bases to trimming and J lost 3 bases, with 13 bases between them. This CDR3 has 13 residues. The CDR3 here is CASSVSLDTEAFF. For the CDR3, the DNA is TGTGCCAGCTCTGTTAGTCTTGACACTGAAGCTTTCTTT.

In its sample, this clone was seen once. This sequence joins TRBV28 and TRBJ1-5; D is unclear. The CDR3 consists of 16 residues. With 5 bases removed from V and 5 bases from J, the gap between germline ends came to 19 bases. Germline CDR1 and CDR2: MDHEN and SYDVKM. CDR3 DNA sequence: TGTGCCAGCAGTCTCTTTGAGGTGGCGGGTCATCAGCCCCAGCATTTT. Encoded protein: CASSLFEVAGHQPQHF. The full variable domain, rest sourced from reference TRBV28 and TRBJ1-5, is DVKVTQSSRYLVKRTGEKVFLECVQDMDHENMFWYRQDPGLGLRLIYFSYDVKMKEKGDIPEGYSVSREKKERFSLILESASTNQTSMYLCASSLFEVAGHQPQHFGDGTRLSIL.

This chain connects TRBV5-4 to TRBJ1-2, with 9 bases that match TRBD1. The CDR3 runs 15 residues. The V segment lost 3 bases and the J segment 2 bases; nucleotides outside the gene matches: 5. Germline V gene lookup returns CDR1 SGHNT and CDR2 YYREEE (reference sequence). This CDR3 is CASSSQGQGNYGYTF. The CDR3 nucleotides are TGTGCCAGCAGCTCCCAGGGACAGGGAAACTATGGCTACACCTTC.

The V gene is TRBV5-6, the J gene TRBJ2-7; D is undetermined. Trimming removed 2 bases at V and 3 bases at J, with 9 bases between. This CDR3 spans 13 amino acids. Germline-derived CDR1 and CDR2 are SGHDT and YYEEEE. CDR3 DNA: TGTGCCAGCAGCTTTCTTGAGGACTACGAGCAGTACTTC. This codes for CASSFLEDYEQYF.

This chain links TRBV9 with TRBJ2-1; no clear D. V dropped 0 bases and J dropped 10 bases, with 11 bases sitting between them. The germline V gene encodes CDR1 SGDLS and CDR2 YYNGEE. This CDR3 has 13 amino acids. The CDR3 spells CASSVVPSTEQFF. The CDR3, as DNA: TGTGCCAGCAGCGTAGTGCCCTCCACAGAGCAGTTCTTC.

The V and J genes are TRBV5-4 and TRBJ2-3; no clear D gene. The V end lost 0 bases, the J end lost 0 bases, and 14 bases lay between the germline ends. CDR1 and CDR2 (germline): SGHNT, YYREEE (reference sequence). This CDR3 spans 17 amino acids. CDR3 DNA: TGTGCCAGCAGCTTGGAACTGTCTAGTGGGAGCACAGATACGCAGTATTTT. Residues: CASSLELSSGSTDTQYF.

V and J are TRBV10-2 and TRBJ2-3, with D maybe TRBD1 (5 bases). There are 14 residues in the CDR3. Germline V lookup: CDR1 WSHSY, CDR2 SAAADI. The V end was cut by 2 bases, the J end by 5 bases, with 11 bases between. The CDR3 nucleotides are TGCGCCAGCAGTGAGCGGCAGGGCGGAGATACGCAGTATTTT. Amino acid sequence: CASSERQGGDTQYF.

This chain uses TRBV4-3 with TRBJ2-1; D ambiguous. The CDR3 sequence is 15 residues long. The ends were cut back, 0 bases at V and 12 bases at J, with 18 bases in the middle. Germline V gives CDR1 LGHNA, CDR2 YSLEER. In DNA, the CDR3 is TGCGCCAGCAGCCAAGAAGAAGGCGACATAATCGGGCAGTTCTTC. Its translation is CASSQEEGDIIGQFF.

J is TRBJ1-1 and V is TRBV29-1; 7 nucleotides match TRBD1. Germline V gene lookup returns CDR1 SQVTM and CDR2 ANQGSEA. The CDR3 sequence is 12 residues long. Trimming took 6 bases from V and 11 from J; bases not matched to a gene: 12. DNA for the CDR3: TGCAGCGTCCTCCGGGCAGGGGGGTGGGCTTTCTTT. Amino acids: CSVLRAGGWAFF.

The V call is TRBV27, the J call TRBJ2-7, with 8 bases lining up with TRBD2. The CDR3 is made up of 15 amino acids. The V and J ends lost 5 bases and 0 bases, in that order; junction bases with no gene match: 6. Germline CDR1 reads MNHEY; CDR2 reads SMNVEV (reference sequence). The chain's CDR3 is CASSTQSGSSYEQYF. CDR3 in DNA: TGTGCCAGCAGTACGCAAAGCGGGAGCTCCTACGAGCAGTACTTC.

The V gene is TRBV5-4, the J gene TRBJ2-1; 13 bases line up with TRBD2. The germline gives CDR1 SGHNT, CDR2 YYREEE (reference sequence). The CDR3 is 19 amino acids. After removal of 4 bases from V and 0 bases from J, the junction contained 10 bases not matched to a gene. The CDR3 region has the DNA TGTGCCAGCAGCCGAAGAGGACTAGCGGGGGCCAGCTCCTACAATGAGCAGTTCTTC. Translating gives CASSRRGLAGASSYNEQFF.

The chain recombines TRBV18 with TRBJ1-1; D is undetermined. This CDR3 spans 14 amino acids. CDR1 is KGHSH and CDR2 is LQKENI in the germline V gene. V was cut by 3 bases and J by 4 bases, with 12 bases left in between. The CDR3 DNA is TGTGCCAGCTCACCTCAAGAGGGTGGCACTGAAGCTTTCTTT. Encoded protein: CASSPQEGGTEAFF.

The gene calls are TRBV11-3 and TRBJ2-3; 10 bases are a match to TRBD2. The length of the CDR3 is 16 residues. The J segment lost 0 bases and the V segment lost 5 bases, leaving 5 bases of the junction unmatched. The germline gives CDR1 SGHNT, CDR2 YENEEA. In DNA form, the CDR3 reads TGTGCCAGCAGCCCGGGACTAGCGTATAGCACAGATACGCAGTATTTT. Its protein is CASSPGLAYSTDTQYF.

The table lists this clone with a few counts. The gene calls are TRBV6-4 and TRBJ2-2; 8 bases line up with TRBD1. Germline lookup yields CDR1 MRHNA and CDR2 SNTAGT. This CDR3 is 14 amino acids long. The trim removed 0 bases at V and 7 bases at J, leaving 1 base unmatched. CDR3 DNA: TGTGCCAGCAGTGACTCCACAGGGGGCGGGGAGCTGTTTTTT. This codes for CASSDSTGGGELFF.

V usage is TRBV20-1 and J usage is TRBJ2-7, with unresolved D. In germline, CDR1 is DFQATT, CDR2 SNEGSKA (reference sequence). Trimming took off 5 bases at V and 0 bases at J, with 5 bases between the two ends. The CDR3 sequence is 11 residues long. The CDR3 sequence is CSAPSSYEQYF. The CDR3 nucleotides are TGCAGTGCTCCGAGCTCCTACGAGCAGTACTTC.

This clone was seen more than once but under ten times. The chain links TRBV9 to TRBJ2-3; TRBD1 agrees at 8 bases. CDR1 SGDLS and CDR2 YYNGEE come from the germline V gene. Trimming cost V 0 bases and J 5 bases; bases outside gene matches: 8. This CDR3 spans 16 amino acids. The CDR3 DNA sequence: TGTGCCAGCAGCGTAGAATTCCAGGGGGCGCAAGATACGCAGTATTTT. It codes for CASSVEFQGAQDTQYF.

This clone was seen only a few times. The DNA of the CDR3 is TGTGCCACCAGCAGGGGGACAGGGGCGTACGAGCAGTACTTC. Translated: CATSRGTGAYEQYF. V and J are TRBV15 and TRBJ2-5; 10 positions agree with TRBD1. The tail of the sequence fits TRBJ2-7 better, so the J call may be wrong. CDR1 and CDR2 from the germline V gene are LNHNV and YYDKDF (reference sequence). This CDR3 comprises 14 residues.

The genes are TRBV18 and TRBJ1-2; 7 bases are a match to TRBD1. The CDR3 has 14 amino acids. Losses at the gene ends were 1 base for V and 8 bases for J; bases not matched to a gene: 7. CDR1 and CDR2 (germline): KGHSH, LQKENI. The CDR3: CASSPLGTEGGYTF. The CDR3 DNA follows: TGTGCCAGCTCACCACTCGGGACAGAAGGCGGCTACACCTTC.

V usage is TRBV7-2 and J usage is TRBJ1-2, with D tentatively TRBD1 (6 bases). V lost 2 bases to trimming and J lost 5 bases, with 9 bases between them. The CDR3 loop spans 13 amino acids. Germline values: CDR1 SGHTA, CDR2 FQGNSA. This CDR3 is CASSLKGTYGYTF. CDR3 nucleotide sequence: TGTGCCAGCAGCTTAAAGGGGACATATGGCTACACCTTC.

The J gene is TRBJ2-7, the V gene TRBV7-8; 7 bases fit TRBD1. With 0 bases clipped from V and 1 base from J, the junction kept 3 bases outside the gene matches. Germline V gene data show CDR1 as SGHVS and CDR2 as FQNEAQ. This CDR3 spans 15 amino acids. The CDR3 sequence is CASSLAVTGSYEQYF. Here the CDR3 DNA reads TGTGCCAGCAGCTTAGCAGTGACAGGGTCCTACGAGCAGTACTTC.

This clone was counted a few times. V is TRBV19 and J is TRBJ1-3; D unclear. The CDR3 consists of 13 residues. Germline V lookup: CDR1 LNHDA, CDR2 SQIVND (reference sequence). V lost 6 bases and J 0 bases, leaving 6 bases between the germline ends. As DNA, the CDR3 is TGTGCCAGTAGGATCAGCTCTGGAAACACCATATATTTT. Encoded protein: CASRISSGNTIYF.